Listed below are T cell receptor beta chains from one sample, sequenced in a study of shared clonotypes between healthy human individuals. Assay used: immunoSEQ multiplex PCR; TCRdb lists only in-frame clones, some missing. The table records around 510,000 clones, 70% to 80% of them present only once. The sample consisted of PBMCs. These receptors originate from a woman between 40 and 50 years old in good health. Some clones in this sample may be carry-over from other donors' samples. Each CDR3 is given with its conserved first and last residue.

CALCLTSLTGELFF TRBJ2-2 TRBV30
CASGLEGRAFF TRBJ1-1 TRBV12-5
CASSLRLETDTQYF TRBJ2-3 TRBV7-3
CASSRSSGSQETQYF TRBJ2-5 TRBV7-2
CASSTSGSSYEQYF TRBJ2-7 TRBV9
CASSWGLYNEQFF TRBJ2-1 TRBV28
CASSPSRANYGYTF TRBJ1-2 TRBV19
CASSPGSGGGNEQFF TRBJ2-1 TRBV7-8
CASSDLGRETQYF TRBJ2-5 TRBV2
CASSERQGLSYEQYF - TRBV6-1
CASSPPSPELQETQYF TRBJ2-5 TRBV18
CASSLGNRGGEQYF TRBJ2-7 TRBV13
CASSLPGTGYNEQFF TRBJ2-1 TRBV27
CASSLRLAGNQETQYF TRBJ2-5 TRBV13
CASSDDRGWQPQHF TRBJ1-5 TRBV25-1
CASSLTSGSSYEQYF - TRBV7-2
CSVRHTMDTEAFF TRBJ1-1 TRBV29-1
CASRQGPSQPQHF TRBJ1-5 TRBV2
CASSFWAGGPPGNEQFF TRBJ2-1 TRBV5-1
CSVERMGSEAFF TRBJ1-1 TRBV29-1
CAWQQDTEAFF TRBJ1-1 TRBV30
CASRLLTTSYNEQFF TRBJ2-1 TRBV5-1
CASSFPTSGINTGELFF TRBJ2-2 TRBV5-8
CASRPAGVPNGYEQFF TRBJ2-1 TRBV5-1
CAWDRSAGNTIYF TRBJ1-3 TRBV30
CASSPQMETRSSYEQYF TRBJ2-7 TRBV5-1
CASSLGFAGPSGQYF TRBJ2-7 TRBV7-2
CASSLWLAGGFYYEQYF TRBJ2-7 TRBV5-5
CAGTPPGANVLTF TRBJ2-6 TRBV6-6
CASSVLAGPQETQYF TRBJ2-5 TRBV7-7
CASSQERTDLSSYEQYF TRBJ2-7 TRBV4-1
CASSLLAGEYEQYF TRBJ2-7 TRBV5-1
CASSGGQGNQPQHF TRBJ1-5 TRBV2
CASSLGEHYEQYF TRBJ2-7 TRBV27
CASSPGQGDEQYF TRBJ2-7 TRBV4-3
CASSPDRAGANVLTF TRBJ2-6 TRBV5-1
CASSFVGNQPQHF TRBJ1-5 TRBV28
CAWKGGLETQYF TRBJ2-5 TRBV30
CASMGENTEAFF TRBJ1-1 TRBV11-1
CASSRGAGSSTDTQYF TRBJ2-3 TRBV11-2
CASSVVGRDEKLFF TRBJ1-4 TRBV25-1
CASSSTSGVQETQYF TRBJ2-5 TRBV5-1
CASSTRTSGSQGGELFF TRBJ2-2 TRBV27
CASSLLVNREAFF TRBJ1-1 TRBV7-5